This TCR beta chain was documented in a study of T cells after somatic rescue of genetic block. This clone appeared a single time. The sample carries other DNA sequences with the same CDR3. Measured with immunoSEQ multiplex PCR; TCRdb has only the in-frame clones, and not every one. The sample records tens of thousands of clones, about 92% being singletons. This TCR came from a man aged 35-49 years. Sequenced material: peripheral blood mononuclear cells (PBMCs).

The CDR3 DNA reads TGTGCCAGCAGCTTAGGGCAACCTAGTAATCAGCCCCAGCATTTT. This sequence encodes CASSLGQPSNQPQHF. The chain employs TRBV7-2 and TRBJ1-5; D unresolved. Germline V gene lookup returns CDR1 SGHTA and CDR2 FQGNSA. V was cut by 1 base and J by 4 bases, with 11 bases left in between. The CDR3 sequence is 15 residues long.